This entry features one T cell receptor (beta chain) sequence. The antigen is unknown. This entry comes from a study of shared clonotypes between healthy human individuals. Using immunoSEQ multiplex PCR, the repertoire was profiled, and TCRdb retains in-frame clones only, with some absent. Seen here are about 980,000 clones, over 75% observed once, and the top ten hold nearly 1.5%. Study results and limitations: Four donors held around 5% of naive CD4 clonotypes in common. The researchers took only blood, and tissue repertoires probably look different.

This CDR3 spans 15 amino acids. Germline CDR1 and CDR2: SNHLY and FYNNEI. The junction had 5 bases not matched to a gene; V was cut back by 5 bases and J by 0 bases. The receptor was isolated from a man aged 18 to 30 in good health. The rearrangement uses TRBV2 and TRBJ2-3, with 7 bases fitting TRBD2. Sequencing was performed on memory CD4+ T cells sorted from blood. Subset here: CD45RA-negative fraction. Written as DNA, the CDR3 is TGTGCCAGCAGTCTTACTAGCGATAGCACAGATACGCAGTATTTT. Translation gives CASSLTSDSTDTQYF. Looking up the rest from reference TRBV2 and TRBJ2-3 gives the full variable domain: EPEVTQTPSHQVTQMGQEVILRCVPISNHLYFYWYRQILGQKVEFLVSFYNNEISEKSEIFDDQFSVERPDGSNFTLKIRSTKLEDSAMYFCASSLTSDSTDTQYFGPGTRLTVL.